This entry lists 11 T cell receptor beta chains sequenced from one sample in a study of vaccination and CD4 T cells after COVID-19 (dated by TCRdb to between 2021 and 2024). The library came from PCR. Sequenced on an Illumina iSeq 100. DNA from cultured CD4+ T cells underwent TCR sequencing with the Oncomine TCR Beta short-read assay at the Johns Hopkins FTIC core. TCRdb trimmed public reads at Q25 via fastp, called clones via MiXCR and kept in-frame beta chains. CDR3 protein duplicates are merged, each entry listing the most common genes and DNA. The sample profile shows some 16,000 distinct CDR3 sequences; around 73% of them were found once. The ten biggest clones cover about a tenth of the sample. These receptors have no identified antigens. The sample's treatment or condition label, in plain terms: roughly 10-day PBMC culture with coronavirus spike peptide pools or control peptides (ViraFEST assay).

Sample: CD4+ T cells from blood, cultured in vitro. All receptors come from a human donor who had recovered from COVID-19.

The genes are TRBV20-1 and TRBJ1-1; D gene ambiguous. The CDR3 extends over 12 amino acids. Trimming took off 4 bases at V and 5 bases at J, with 11 bases between the two ends. CDR1 and CDR2 (germline): DFQATT, SNEGSKA (reference sequence). The CDR3 region has the DNA TGCAGTGCTATAAGGGTAAAGACTGAAGCTTTCTTT. The encoded protein is CSAIRVKTEAFF.

This clonotype was found a few times. The chain joins TRBV6-5 to TRBJ1-3; D might be TRBD1 (5 bases). The CDR3 contains 14 residues. Trimming removed 4 bases from V and 2 bases from J, with 9 bases in between. Germline CDR1 is MNHEY and CDR2 is SVGAGI. The CDR3 DNA reads TGTGCCAGCAGTTCCCCGGGGGCTGGAAACACCATATATTTT. This codes for CASSSPGAGNTIYF.

This clonotype appeared a few times. The V and J genes are TRBV6-5 and TRBJ1-5; D not resolved. CDR3 size: 17 residues. Germline assignment: CDR1 MNHEY and CDR2 SVGAGI. V was cut by 2 bases and J by 0 bases, with 14 bases left in between. The CDR3 nucleotides are TGTGCCAGCAGTTACCGGACGAGGGAGGGTAGCAATCAGCCCCAGCATTTT. It translates to CASSYRTREGSNQPQHF.

This clonotype was picked up one time. The chain links TRBV7-2 to TRBJ2-5, with D uncertain. Germline V lookup: CDR1 SGHTA, CDR2 FQGNSA. The CDR3 extends over 16 amino acids. V lost 1 base, J lost 0 bases, and 12 bases lay in between. DNA of the CDR3: TGTGCCAGCAGCTTAGTACGTCGTGGGAACCAAGAGACCCAGTACTTC. Residues: CASSLVRRGNQETQYF.

The V and J genes are TRBV12-3 or TRBV12-4 and TRBJ2-3, with D unresolved. Trimming removed 4 bases from V and 2 bases from J, with 10 bases in between. The CDR3 totals 14 residues. CDR3 coding DNA: TGTGCCAGCAGTTCCCTCTCATACACAGATACGCAGTATTTT. This translates into CASSSLSYTDTQYF.

The rearrangement uses TRBV18 and TRBJ2-3, with D possibly matching TRBD1 (6 bases). The CDR3 extends over 15 amino acids. The ends were cut back, 5 bases at V and 2 bases at J, with 14 bases in the middle. CDR1 KGHSH and CDR2 LQKENI come from the germline V gene. CDR3 loop: CASSSSTGLTDTQYF. The CDR3 nucleotides are TGTGCCAGCTCATCCTCGACAGGACTCACAGATACGCAGTATTTT.

V is TRBV6-2 or TRBV6-3 and J is TRBJ2-1; no firm D call. V shed 6 bases and J shed 7 bases, with 10 bases lying between them. Germline loops: CDR1 MNHEY, CDR2 SVGEGT. There are 12 residues in the CDR3. The CDR3 DNA reads as TGTGCCAGCAGGACCGACGGGAATGAGCAGTTCTTC. Translated: CASRTDGNEQFF.

The sample holds a few counts of this clonotype. The chain joins TRBV20-1 to TRBJ1-2; a possible D gene is TRBD1 (6 bases). The V gene lost 6 bases and the J gene lost 6 bases, with 20 bases spanning the gap. Germline V lookup: CDR1 DFQATT, CDR2 SNEGSKA (reference sequence). The length of the CDR3 is 14 residues. CDR3 sequence (DNA): TGCAGTGCCGAAGGGTCTCGGGGGGCCCATGGCTACACCTTC. This encodes CSAEGSRGAHGYTF.

The chain joins TRBV7-7 to TRBJ2-2, with 10 bases that match TRBD2. Looked up from germline, CDR1 is SSHAT and CDR2 is FNYEAQ (reference sequence). This CDR3 region has 14 residues. V was pared by 5 bases and J by 7 bases, with 4 bases of the junction left unmatched. This CDR3 reads CASSPRTSGGELFF. The DNA for the CDR3 is TGTGCCAGCAGCCCCCGGACTAGCGGCGGGGAGCTGTTTTTT. The variable domain in full, with the rest retrieved from reference TRBV7-7 and TRBJ2-2, is GAGVSQSPRYKVTKRGQDVTLRCDPISSHATLYWYQQALGQGPEFLTYFNYEAQPDKSGLPSDRFSAERPEGSISTLTIQRTEQRDSAMYRCASSPRTSGGELFFGEGSRLTVL.

This chain links TRBV7-2 with TRBJ1-1; TRBD1 is a possible D gene (6 bases). Trimming took 2 bases from V and 1 from J, leaving 14 bases between them. The CDR3 sequence is 16 residues long. Per the germline V gene, CDR1 is SGHTA and CDR2 is FQGNSA. The CDR3 DNA reads TGTGCCAGCAGCTTACAGGGGCCCCAAGGGAACACTGAAGCTTTCTTT. Protein product: CASSLQGPQGNTEAFF. Complete variable domain (other parts from reference TRBV7-2 and TRBJ1-1): GAGVSQSPSNKVTEKGKDVELRCDPISGHTALYWYRQSLGQGLEFLIYFQGNSAPDKSGLPSDRFSAERTGGSVSTLTIQRTQQEDSAVYLCASSLQGPQGNTEAFFGQGTRLTVV.

The table lists this clonotype with a few counts. The chain joins TRBV20-1 to TRBJ2-1; D perhaps matches TRBD2 (5 bases). The V gene's germline CDR1 is DFQATT and CDR2 SNEGSKA (reference sequence). This CDR3 has 14 amino acids. With 1 base removed from V and 4 bases from J, the gap between germline ends came to 11 bases. The DNA of the CDR3 is TGCAGTGCTAGAGTCCAGCGGCAATACAATGAGCAGTTCTTC. This sequence encodes CSARVQRQYNEQFF.